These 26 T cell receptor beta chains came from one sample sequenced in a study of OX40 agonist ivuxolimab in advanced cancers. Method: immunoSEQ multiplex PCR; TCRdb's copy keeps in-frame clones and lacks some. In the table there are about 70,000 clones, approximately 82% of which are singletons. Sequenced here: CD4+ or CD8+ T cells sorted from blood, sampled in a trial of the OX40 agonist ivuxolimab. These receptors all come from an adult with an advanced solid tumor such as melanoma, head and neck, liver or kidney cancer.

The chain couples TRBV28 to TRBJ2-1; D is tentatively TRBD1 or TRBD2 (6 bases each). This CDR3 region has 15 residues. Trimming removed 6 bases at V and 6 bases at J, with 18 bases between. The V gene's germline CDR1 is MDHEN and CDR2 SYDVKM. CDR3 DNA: TGTGCCAGCAGATCCGGGACTCCCAGGGGCAATGAGCAGTTCTTC. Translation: CASRSGTPRGNEQFF. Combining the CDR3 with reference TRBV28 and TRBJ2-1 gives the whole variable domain DVKVTQSSRYLVKRTGEKVFLECVQDMDHENMFWYRQDPGLGLRLIYFSYDVKMKEKGDIPEGYSVSREKKERFSLILESASTNQTSMYLCASRSGTPRGNEQFFGPGTRLTVL.

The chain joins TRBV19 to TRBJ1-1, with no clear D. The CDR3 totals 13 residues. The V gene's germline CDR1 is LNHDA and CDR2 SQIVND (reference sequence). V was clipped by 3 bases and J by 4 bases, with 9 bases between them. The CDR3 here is CASSITPPTEAFF. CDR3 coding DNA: TGTGCCAGTAGTATTACCCCCCCCACTGAAGCTTTCTTT. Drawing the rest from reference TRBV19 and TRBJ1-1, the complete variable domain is DGGITQSPKYLFRKEGQNVTLSCEQNLNHDAMYWYRQDPGQGLRLIYYSQIVNDFQKGDIAEGYSVSREKKESFPLTVTSAQKNPTAFYLCASSITPPTEAFFGQGTRLTVV.

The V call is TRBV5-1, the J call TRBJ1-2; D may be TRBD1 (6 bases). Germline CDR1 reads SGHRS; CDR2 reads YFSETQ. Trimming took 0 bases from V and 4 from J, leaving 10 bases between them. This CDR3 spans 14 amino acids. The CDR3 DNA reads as TGCGCCAGCAGCTTGGGGCAGGGGACCTATGGCTACACCTTC. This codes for CASSLGQGTYGYTF.

CDR3 nucleotide sequence: TGTGCCAGCAGCTTGAAGTCCGGGGGGGCTACCTACGAGCAGTACGTC. It translates to CASSLKSGGATYEQYV. V is TRBV6-6 and J is TRBJ2-7; 8 nucleotides line up with TRBD2. Germline values: CDR1 MNHNY, CDR2 SVGAGI (reference sequence). Trimming at V came to 6 bases and at J to 2 bases, leaving 12 bases not matched to a gene. The CDR3 loop spans 16 amino acids.

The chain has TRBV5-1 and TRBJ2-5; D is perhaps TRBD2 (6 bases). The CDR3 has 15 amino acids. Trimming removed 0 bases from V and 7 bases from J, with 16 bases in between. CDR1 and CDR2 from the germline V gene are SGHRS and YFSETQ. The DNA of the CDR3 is TGCGCCAGCAGCTTGGCCGGCGGGGCCGAGGGGACCCAGTACTTC. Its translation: CASSLAGGAEGTQYF.

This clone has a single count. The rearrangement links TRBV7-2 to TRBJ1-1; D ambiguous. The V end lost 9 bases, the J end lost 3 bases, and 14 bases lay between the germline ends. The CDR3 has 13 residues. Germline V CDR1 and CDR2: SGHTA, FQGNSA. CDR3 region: CASQEDGYTEAFF. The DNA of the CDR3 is TGTGCCAGTCAGGAGGACGGATACACTGAAGCTTTCTTT.

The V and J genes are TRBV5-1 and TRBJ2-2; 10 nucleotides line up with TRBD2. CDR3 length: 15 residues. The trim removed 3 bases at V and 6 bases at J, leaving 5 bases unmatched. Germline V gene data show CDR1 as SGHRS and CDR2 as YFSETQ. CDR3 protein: CASSSGLAVAGELFF. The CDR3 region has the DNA TGCGCCAGCAGCTCAGGACTAGCGGTCGCCGGGGAGCTGTTTTTT.

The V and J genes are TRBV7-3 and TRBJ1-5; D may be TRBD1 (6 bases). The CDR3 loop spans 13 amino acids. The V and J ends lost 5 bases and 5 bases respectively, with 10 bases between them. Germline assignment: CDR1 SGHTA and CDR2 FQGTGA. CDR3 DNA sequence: TGTGCCAGCAGCATACACAGGGATCAGCCCCAGCATTTT. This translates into CASSIHRDQPQHF.

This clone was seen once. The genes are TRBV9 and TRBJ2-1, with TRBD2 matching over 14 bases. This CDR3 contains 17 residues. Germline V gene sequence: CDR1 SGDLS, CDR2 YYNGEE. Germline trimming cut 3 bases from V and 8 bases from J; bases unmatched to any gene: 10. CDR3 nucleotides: TGTGCCAGCAGCGCGACGCCGGGACTAGCGGGAGCCTATGAGCAGTTCTTC. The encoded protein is CASSATPGLAGAYEQFF.

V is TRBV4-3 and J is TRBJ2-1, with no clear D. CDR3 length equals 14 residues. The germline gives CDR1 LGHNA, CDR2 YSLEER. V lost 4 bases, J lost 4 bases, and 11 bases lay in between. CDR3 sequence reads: CASSPGLGYNEQFF. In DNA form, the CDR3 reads TGCGCCAGCAGCCCCGGGCTAGGTTACAATGAGCAGTTCTTC.

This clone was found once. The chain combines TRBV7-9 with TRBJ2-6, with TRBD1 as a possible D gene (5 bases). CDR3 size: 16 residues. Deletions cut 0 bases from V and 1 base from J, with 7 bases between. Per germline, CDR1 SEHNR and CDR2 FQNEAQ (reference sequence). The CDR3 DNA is TGTGCCAGCAGCTTAGCTGGGGCATCTGGGGCCAACGTCCTGACTTTC. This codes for CASSLAGASGANVLTF.

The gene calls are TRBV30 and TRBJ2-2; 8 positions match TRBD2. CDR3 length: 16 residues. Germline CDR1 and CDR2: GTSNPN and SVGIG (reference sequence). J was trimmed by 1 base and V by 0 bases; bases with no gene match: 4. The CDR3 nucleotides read TGTGCCTGGAGTGTACGGCTAGCGGGGAACACCGGGGAGCTGTTTTTT. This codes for CAWSVRLAGNTGELFF.

The CDR3 region is CASSEEVWRGPDTQYF. The CDR3 DNA is TGTGCCAGCAGTGAAGAGGTCTGGCGGGGGCCAGATACGCAGTATTTT. The genes are TRBV6-1 and TRBJ2-3; TRBD2 might be the D (7 bases). V was trimmed by 1 base and J by 4 bases, leaving 15 bases between them. Per the germline V gene, CDR1 is MNHNS and CDR2 is SASEGT. This CDR3 has 16 residues.

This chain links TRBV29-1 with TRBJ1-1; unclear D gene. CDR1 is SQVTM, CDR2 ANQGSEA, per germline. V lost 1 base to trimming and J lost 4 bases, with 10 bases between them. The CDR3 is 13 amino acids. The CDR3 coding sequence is TGCAGCGTTGAAGGAAGTGGGGTCACTGAAGCTTTCTTT. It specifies CSVEGSGVTEAFF.

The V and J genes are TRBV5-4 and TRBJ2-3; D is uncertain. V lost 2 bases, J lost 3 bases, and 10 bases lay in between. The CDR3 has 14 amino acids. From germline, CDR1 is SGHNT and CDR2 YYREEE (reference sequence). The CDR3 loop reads CASSFAVETDTQYF. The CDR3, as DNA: TGTGCCAGCAGCTTCGCAGTGGAGACAGATACGCAGTATTTT.

Here the CDR3 reads CASSSGDTPNYGYTF. The CDR3 nucleotides are TGTGCCAGCAGCTCAGGGGACACCCCTAACTATGGCTACACCTTC. This chain links TRBV7-9 with TRBJ1-2; the D gene is possibly TRBD1 (6 bases). The V end lost 4 bases, the J end lost 0 bases, and 12 bases lay between the germline ends. Germline V lookup: CDR1 SEHNR, CDR2 FQNEAQ (reference sequence). This CDR3 is built from 15 residues.

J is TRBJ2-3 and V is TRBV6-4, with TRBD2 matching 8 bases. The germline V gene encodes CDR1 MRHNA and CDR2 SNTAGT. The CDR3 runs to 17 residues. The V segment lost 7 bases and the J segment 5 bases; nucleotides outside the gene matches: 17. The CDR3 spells CASTEEGKRETVDTQYF. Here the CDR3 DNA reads TGTGCCAGCACCGAGGAAGGGAAGCGGGAGACGGTAGATACGCAGTATTTT.

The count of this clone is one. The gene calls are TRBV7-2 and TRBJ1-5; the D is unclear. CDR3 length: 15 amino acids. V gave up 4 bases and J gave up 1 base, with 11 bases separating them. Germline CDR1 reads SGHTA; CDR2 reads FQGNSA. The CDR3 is CASSSAGASNQPQHF. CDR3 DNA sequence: TGTGCCAGCAGCTCGGCGGGTGCGAGCAATCAGCCCCAGCATTTT.

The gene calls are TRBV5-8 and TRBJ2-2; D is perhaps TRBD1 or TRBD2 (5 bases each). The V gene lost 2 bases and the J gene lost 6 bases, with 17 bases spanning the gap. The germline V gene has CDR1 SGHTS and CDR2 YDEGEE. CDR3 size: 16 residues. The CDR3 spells CASSFSGSGSAGELFF. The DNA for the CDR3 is TGTGCCAGCAGCTTTTCGGGTTCAGGGAGCGCCGGGGAGCTGTTTTTT. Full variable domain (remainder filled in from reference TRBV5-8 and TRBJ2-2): EAGVTQSPTHLIKTRGQQATLRCSPISGHTSVYWYQQALGLGLQFLLWYDEGEERNRGNFPPRFSGRQFPNYSSELNVNALELEDSALYLCASSFSGSGSAGELFFGEGSRLTVL.

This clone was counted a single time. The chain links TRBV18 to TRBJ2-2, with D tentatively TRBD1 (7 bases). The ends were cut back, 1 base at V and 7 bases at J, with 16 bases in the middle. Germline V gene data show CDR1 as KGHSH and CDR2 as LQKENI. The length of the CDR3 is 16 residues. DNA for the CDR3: TGTGCCAGCTCACCACTGGAGGGGGCTACCCGCGGGGAGCTGTTTTTT. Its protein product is CASSPLEGATRGELFF.

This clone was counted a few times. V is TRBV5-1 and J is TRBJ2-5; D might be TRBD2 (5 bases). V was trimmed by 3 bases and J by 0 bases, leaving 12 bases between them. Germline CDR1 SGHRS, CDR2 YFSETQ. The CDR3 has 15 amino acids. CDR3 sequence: CASSSNGDYQETQYF. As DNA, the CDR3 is TGCGCCAGCAGCTCCAACGGGGATTACCAAGAGACCCAGTACTTC.

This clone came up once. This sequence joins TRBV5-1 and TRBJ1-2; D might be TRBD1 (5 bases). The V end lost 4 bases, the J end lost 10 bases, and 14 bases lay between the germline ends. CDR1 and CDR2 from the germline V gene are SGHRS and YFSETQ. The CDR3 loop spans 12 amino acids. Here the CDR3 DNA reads TGCGCCAGCAGCCCGGGGCCCCCTCCCTACACCTTC. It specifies CASSPGPPPYTF. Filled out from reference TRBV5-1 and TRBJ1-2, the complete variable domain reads KAGVTQTPRYLIKTRGQQVTLSCSPISGHRSVSWYQQTPGQGLQFLFEYFSETQRNKGNFPGRFSGRQFSNSRSEMNVSTLELGDSALYLCASSPGPPPYTFGSGTRLTVV.

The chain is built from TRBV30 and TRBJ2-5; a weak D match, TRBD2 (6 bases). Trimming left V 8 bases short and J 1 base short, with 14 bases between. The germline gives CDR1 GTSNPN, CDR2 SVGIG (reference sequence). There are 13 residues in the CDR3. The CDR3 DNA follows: TGTGCCCAAGAGGCGCGGGGCCAAGAGACCCAGTACTTC. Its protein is CAQEARGQETQYF.

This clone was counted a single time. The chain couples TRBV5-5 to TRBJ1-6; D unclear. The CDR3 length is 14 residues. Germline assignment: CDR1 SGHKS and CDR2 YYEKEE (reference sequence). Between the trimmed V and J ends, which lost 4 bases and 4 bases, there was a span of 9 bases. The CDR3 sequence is CASSPLNYNSPLHF. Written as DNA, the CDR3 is TGTGCCAGCAGCCCCCTAAATTATAATTCACCCCTCCACTTT.

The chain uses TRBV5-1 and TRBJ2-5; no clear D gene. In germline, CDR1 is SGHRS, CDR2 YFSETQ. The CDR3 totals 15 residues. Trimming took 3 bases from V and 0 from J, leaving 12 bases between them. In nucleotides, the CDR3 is TGCGCCAGCAGCTCCACAACAACGTACCAAGAGACCCAGTACTTC. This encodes CASSSTTTYQETQYF.

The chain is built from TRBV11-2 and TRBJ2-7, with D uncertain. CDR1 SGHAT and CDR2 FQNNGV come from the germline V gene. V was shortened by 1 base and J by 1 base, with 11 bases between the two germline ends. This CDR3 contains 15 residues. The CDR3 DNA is TGTGCCAGCAGCTTAGGGTACGAAGGGTCCTACGAGCAGTACTTC. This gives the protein CASSLGYEGSYEQYF.